This T cell receptor beta chain was captured in a study of OX40 agonist ivuxolimab in advanced cancers. Study as a whole: Patients received ivuxolimab, an agonistic anti-OX40 (CD134) antibody. Patients assigned to dose escalation were diagnosed with hepatocellular carcinoma, melanoma, renal cell or head and neck cancer.

This table comes from immunoSEQ multiplex PCR, and its TCRdb copy is limited to in-frame clones, with some not included. The table lists 15,000 to 20,000 clones, 84% of them singletons. Germline CDR1 reads MNHNS; CDR2 reads SASEGT. V lost 5 bases to trimming and J lost 6 bases, with 11 bases between them. CDR3 length equals 12 residues. General study points: CD4+ and CD8+ blood T cells expanded clonally by week 6 at 0.1 to 3.0 mg/kg.

This clone was observed a single time. Its antigen is currently unknown. This chain links TRBV6-1 with TRBJ2-7; D is undetermined. This TCR came from an adult with an advanced solid tumor such as melanoma, head and neck, liver or kidney cancer. The sequences come from CD4+ or CD8+ T cells sorted from blood, collected in a trial of the OX40 agonist ivuxolimab. CDR3 loop: CASSLPLGEQYF. For the CDR3, the DNA is TGTGCCAGCAGTTTACCTTTAGGCGAGCAGTACTTC.